This TCR beta chain was sequenced during a study of T cell changes during pregnancy in multiple sclerosis. Some clones are missing from TCRdb's copy, which holds only in-frame ones; the method was immunoSEQ multiplex PCR. The table lists approximately 48,000 clones, around nine tenths of them singletons. Germline trimming cut 7 bases from V and 3 bases from J; bases unmatched to any gene: 7. This CDR3 comprises 14 residues. From germline, CDR1 is SGDLS and CDR2 YYNGEE. The chain employs TRBV9 and TRBJ2-5, with TRBD1 identical over 9 bases. The sequence was obtained from a female donor with multiple sclerosis, enrolled in a pregnancy study. Sequences were derived from CD4+ T cells from peripheral blood mononuclear cells, sampled after pregnancy. The CDR3 DNA reads as TGTGCCAGCTCTGCGGGACAGGGAAAAGAGACCCAGTACTTC. This translates into CASSAGQGKETQYF.